This T cell receptor (beta chain) was captured in a study of naive and memory T cell subsets. Trimming pared 0 bases from V and 0 bases from J, leaving 4 bases between. The V gene's germline CDR1 is ENHRY and CDR2 SYGVKD. This CDR3 is built from 14 residues. Both TRBC1 and TRBC2 were covered by a beta constant-region primer of two equimolar oligonucleotides. The ligated cDNA underwent four PCR rounds using SP2 and nested alpha and beta constant-region primers. TCRdb used MiXCR to reprocess the UMI-ligation and nested PCR reads, holding one entry per CDR3 protein. The sample has some 83,000 distinct CDR3 sequences, approximately 14% seen once; the top ten hold roughly 0.84%. CMV status came from CD4+ T cell IFNgamma after overnight CMV lysate stimulation of fresh PBMCs. This clonotype was observed at least ten times. What it binds is unknown. Study-level findings and limits: Diversity fell and Gini index rose from naive through CM, EM, EMRA. Each distinct alpha or beta sequence counts as one clonotype.

The chain joins TRBV10-3 to TRBJ2-3; no definite D call. This clonotype originated in a human donor in good health. The sequencing input was central memory CD4+ T cells from blood. The CDR3 spells CAISESSSTDTQYF. DNA of the CDR3: TGTGCCATCAGTGAGTCGTCCAGCACAGATACGCAGTATTTT.